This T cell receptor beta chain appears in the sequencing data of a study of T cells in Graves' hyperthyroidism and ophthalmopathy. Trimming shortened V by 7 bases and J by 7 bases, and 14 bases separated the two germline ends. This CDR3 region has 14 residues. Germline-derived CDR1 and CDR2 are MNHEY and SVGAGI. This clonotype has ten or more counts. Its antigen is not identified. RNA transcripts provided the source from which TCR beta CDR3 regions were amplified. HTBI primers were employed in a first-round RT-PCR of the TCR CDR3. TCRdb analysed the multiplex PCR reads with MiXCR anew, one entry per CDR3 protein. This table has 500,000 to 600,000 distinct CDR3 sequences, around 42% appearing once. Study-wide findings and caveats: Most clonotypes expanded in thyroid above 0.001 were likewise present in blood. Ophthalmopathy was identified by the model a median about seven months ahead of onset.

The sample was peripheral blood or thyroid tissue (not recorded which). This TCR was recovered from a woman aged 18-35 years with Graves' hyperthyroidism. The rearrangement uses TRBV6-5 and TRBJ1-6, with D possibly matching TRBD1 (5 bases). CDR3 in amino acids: CASTQGTPNSPLHF. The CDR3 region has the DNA TGTGCCAGCACCCAGGGAACACCGAATTCACCCCTCCACTTT.